These 32 T cell receptor beta chains share one sample of origin, sequenced in a study of blood T cell repertoires in COVID-19. Clones were read by immunoSEQ multiplex PCR, and TCRdb kept only the in-frame ones, dropping some. Found here are over 50,000 clones, roughly 71% of them singletons; the top ten hold 6.4%. The sequenced sample was peripheral blood. These receptor sequences come from a woman aged 45 to 65 with active or convalescent COVID-19.

In this sample, this clone turned up a few times. The rearrangement joins TRBV28 to TRBJ2-1; D is unresolved. There are 14 residues in the CDR3. V lost 8 bases to trimming and J lost 3 bases, with 14 bases between them. The V gene's germline CDR1 is MDHEN and CDR2 SYDVKM. CDR3 DNA: TGTGCCAGCCAGAGAGGCGGATTCTACAATGAGCAGTTCTTC. Translation gives CASQRGGFYNEQFF.

The chain uses TRBV27 and TRBJ2-4; tentatively, D is TRBD2 (7 bases). With 3 bases removed from V and 8 bases from J, the gap between germline ends came to 11 bases. Germline V CDR1 and CDR2: MNHEY, SMNVEV (reference sequence). The CDR3 covers 13 residues. The CDR3 is CASSFIGGDIQYF. As DNA, the CDR3 is TGTGCCAGCAGTTTTATAGGGGGGGACATTCAGTACTTC.

The chain is built from TRBV27 and TRBJ2-5, with D perhaps matching TRBD1 (5 bases). The CDR3 is 12 amino acids. Germline values: CDR1 MNHEY, CDR2 SMNVEV (reference sequence). Trimming pared 2 bases from V and 4 bases from J, leaving 5 bases between. The chain's CDR3 is CASSLRGETQYF. The CDR3 nucleotides are TGTGCCAGCAGTTTAAGGGGAGAGACCCAGTACTTC.

The V and J genes are TRBV30 and TRBJ2-1, with 7 bases fitting TRBD2. The CDR3 runs 13 residues. Germline loops: CDR1 GTSNPN, CDR2 SVGIG (reference sequence). Unmatched junction bases numbered 2, after V lost 4 bases and J lost 2 bases. The CDR3 loop is CAWTSGPYNEQFF. The CDR3 nucleotides are TGTGCCTGGACTAGCGGTCCCTACAATGAGCAGTTCTTC. Looking up the rest from reference TRBV30 and TRBJ2-1 gives the full variable domain: SQTIHQWPATLVQPVGSPLSLECTVEGTSNPNLYWYRQAAGRGLQLLFYSVGIGQISSEVPQNLSASRPQDRQFILSSKKLLLSDSGFYLCAWTSGPYNEQFFGPGTRLTVL.

This clone was detected a few times. J is TRBJ1-6 and V is TRBV7-2, with D uncertain. The CDR3 totals 12 residues. Trimming removed 4 bases at V and 18 bases at J, with 16 bases between. The germline V gene encodes CDR1 SGHTA and CDR2 FQGNSA. CDR3 DNA sequence: TGTGCCAGCAGCTCAAGCCGGGAAGTGGCCCACTTT. This codes for CASSSSREVAHF. Drawing the rest from reference TRBV7-2 and TRBJ1-6, the complete variable domain is GAGVSQSPSNKVTEKGKDVELRCDPISGHTALYWYRQSLGQGLEFLIYFQGNSAPDKSGLPSDRFSAERTGGSVSTLTIQRTQQEDSAVYLCASSSSREVAHFGNGTRLTVT.

The V call is TRBV5-1, the J call TRBJ2-5; no definite D call. The CDR3 runs to 14 residues. Germline CDR1 SGHRS, CDR2 YFSETQ. The germline V and J ends were trimmed by 1 base and 2 bases, with 9 bases remaining between them. The CDR3 DNA reads TGCGCCAGCAGCTTGATGGCTAGTCAAGAGACCCAGTACTTC. It specifies CASSLMASQETQYF.

V gene TRBV5-6 combines with J gene TRBJ2-1, with 8 bases identical to TRBD2. The CDR3 spans 15 residues. Germline CDR1 SGHDT, CDR2 YYEEEE. The J segment lost 10 bases and the V segment lost 0 bases, leaving 9 bases of the junction unmatched. Here the CDR3 reads CASSLVAGGRGEQFF. Written as DNA, the CDR3 is TGTGCCAGCAGCTTGGTTGCGGGAGGCCGGGGGGAGCAGTTCTTC. The complete variable domain, with remaining parts taken from reference TRBV5-6 and TRBJ2-1, reads DAGVTQSPTHLIKTRGQQVTLRCSPKSGHDTVSWYQQALGQGPQFIFQYYEEEERQRGNFPDRFSGHQFPNYSSELNVNALLLGDSALYLCASSLVAGGRGEQFFGPGTRLTVL.

The chain recombines TRBV19 with TRBJ2-3, with 8 positions matching TRBD2. Germline CDR1 reads LNHDA; CDR2 reads SQIVND (reference sequence). V gave up 8 bases and J gave up 2 bases; unmatched junction bases: 6. This CDR3 has 14 residues. The CDR3 sequence: CASSLAVNTDTQYF. Here the CDR3 DNA reads TGTGCCAGTTCACTAGCGGTAAACACAGATACGCAGTATTTT.

The chain employs TRBV21-1 and TRBJ2-1; TRBD2, as called in the table, went unchecked against the DNA. TRBV21-1 is an annotated pseudogene. CDR3 length: 17 residues. The CDR3 sequence: CASSKGASGPSYNEQFF. The CDR3 nucleotides are TGTGCCAGCAGCAAAGGGGCTAGCGGACCCTCCTACAATGAGCAGTTCTTC.

This clone was seen a few times. A junction boundary mismatches the germline segment, possibly from a read error. The V call is TRBV30, the J call TRBJ2-7; 11 bases map to TRBD2. This CDR3 region has 18 residues. Germline V gene lookup returns CDR1 GTSNPN and CDR2 SVGIG (reference sequence). Written as DNA, the CDR3 is TGTGCCTGGAGTGGCAAAATACGACTAGCGGGATACGGGGCTTTTTGGAACTTC. Protein sequence: CAWSGKIRLAGYGAFWNF.

This clone was detected only a few times. The chain links TRBV7-9 to TRBJ2-7; 8 positions match TRBD1. V trimming: 5 bases; J trimming: 2 bases; junction bases outside the gene matches: 5. Germline V gene data show CDR1 as SEHNR and CDR2 as FQNEAQ (reference sequence). CDR3 length: 14 residues. CDR3 DNA: TGTGCCAGCAGCATAGGGACAGGTGCCTACGAGCAGTACTTC. This gives the protein CASSIGTGAYEQYF.

The rearrangement joins TRBV5-1 to TRBJ2-5; D is undetermined. V gave up 1 base and J gave up 3 bases, with 7 bases separating them. The CDR3 is 13 residues long. CDR1 is SGHRS and CDR2 is YFSETQ in the germline V gene. The CDR3 coding sequence is TGCGCCAGCAGCTTGACTAATAAAGAGACCCAGTACTTC. Amino acid sequence: CASSLTNKETQYF.

This sequence joins TRBV4-1 and TRBJ2-7; 8 bases match TRBD1. This CDR3 is built from 16 residues. V gave up 4 bases and J gave up 1 base; unmatched junction bases: 9. Germline V gene data show CDR1 as MGHRA and CDR2 as YSYEKL. CDR3: CASSRTSGQGSYEQYF. CDR3 sequence (DNA): TGCGCCAGCAGCCGGACTTCTGGACAGGGTTCCTACGAGCAGTACTTC.

Note on this clone: At the DNA level, this CDR3 is encoded by other sequences in the same sample as well. This CDR3 is CASSLTDSYEQYF. DNA of the CDR3: TGTGCCAGCAGCCTGACAGACTCCTACGAGCAGTACTTC. The J gene is TRBJ2-7, the V gene TRBV5-8; D possibly corresponds to TRBD1 (5 bases). This CDR3 is built from 13 residues. Trimming left V 4 bases short and J 0 bases short, with 8 bases between. Germline V gene sequence: CDR1 SGHTS, CDR2 YDEGEE.

This clone was counted between two and nine times. V usage is TRBV19 and J usage is TRBJ1-5; no clear D. CDR3 length: 13 residues. Germline loops: CDR1 LNHDA, CDR2 SQIVND (reference sequence). CDR3 in amino acids: CGAGREGNQPQHF. CDR3 nucleotide sequence: TGTGGCGCGGGAAGGGAAGGAAATCAGCCCCAGCATTTT.

The J gene is TRBJ2-2, the V gene TRBV27; TRBD2 is a possible D gene (6 bases). CDR1 is MNHEY, CDR2 SMNVEV, per germline (reference sequence). This CDR3 spans 15 amino acids. The V end lost 3 bases, the J end lost 9 bases, and 17 bases lay between the germline ends. CDR3 bases: TGTGCCAGCAGTTTTTGGGGGGACGGGCACCGGGAGCTGTTTTTT. Protein product: CASSFWGDGHRELFF.

The chain combines TRBV2 with TRBJ2-4; 7 bases match TRBD1. The CDR3 extends over 14 amino acids. V shed 5 bases and J 4 bases; nucleotides not matched to a gene: 5. Germline V lookup: CDR1 SNHLY, CDR2 FYNNEI. The CDR3 is CASSPGTVKNIQYF. In DNA, the CDR3 is TGTGCCAGCAGTCCCGGGACAGTTAAAAACATTCAGTACTTC.

The rearrangement joins TRBV12-3 or TRBV12-4 to TRBJ2-1; D gene ambiguous. V was pared by 1 base and J by 8 bases, with 6 bases between. The CDR3 runs to 12 residues. CDR3 DNA: TGTGCCAGCAGTTTAGAACGAGATGAGCAGTTCTTC. This translates into CASSLERDEQFF.

The V call is TRBV5-1, the J call TRBJ2-1, with 12 positions matching TRBD2. Germline lookup yields CDR1 SGHRS and CDR2 YFSETQ. The CDR3 extends over 15 amino acids. J gave up 3 bases and V 3 bases, and 1 base lay outside the gene matches. Written as DNA, the CDR3 is TGCGCCAGCAGCTCGGGACTAGCGGGCTACAATGAGCAGTTCTTC. Its protein is CASSSGLAGYNEQFF.

The rearrangement joins TRBV19 to TRBJ2-3, with a possible D match to TRBD2 (6 bases). This CDR3 is built from 13 residues. Germline CDR1 reads LNHDA; CDR2 reads SQIVND (reference sequence). V was cut by 1 base and J by 4 bases, with 6 bases left in between. This chain's CDR3 is CASSIAGADTQYF. CDR3 bases: TGTGCCAGTAGTATAGCGGGAGCAGATACGCAGTATTTT.

The V call is TRBV29-1, the J call TRBJ2-3; 9 bases map to TRBD2. From germline, CDR1 is SQVTM and CDR2 ANQGSEA. The CDR3 is made up of 14 amino acids. J lost 5 bases, V lost 6 bases, and 9 bases had no gene match. The DNA of the CDR3 is TGCAGCGTGCGGCGGGAGGGCCCCGGAGATACGCAGTATTTT. Translated: CSVRREGPGDTQYF.

The chain carries TRBV11-2 and TRBJ2-3; D is possibly TRBD1 (7 bases). CDR3 length: 15 residues. The germline CDR1 and CDR2 sequences are SGHAT and FQNNGV. Trimming took 8 bases from V and 0 from J, leaving 15 bases between them. The CDR3 DNA reads as TGTGCCAGCGAACAGGGGCGGGGCAGCACAGATACGCAGTATTTT. Encoded protein: CASEQGRGSTDTQYF.

The sample holds a few counts of this clone. The chain couples TRBV3-1 (or the pseudogene TRBV3-2) to TRBJ2-1; 14 nucleotides match TRBD2. The J segment lost 7 bases and the V segment lost 1 base, leaving 6 bases of the junction unmatched. The V gene's germline CDR1 is LGHDT and CDR2 YNNKEL (reference sequence). CDR3 length: 17 residues. The CDR3 DNA reads TGTGCCAGCAGCCAAGTGACTAGCGGGAGGGCCATGAATGAGCAGTTCTTC. Translating gives CASSQVTSGRAMNEQFF.

As for this clone: A read error may account for a junction end that differs from germline. The DNA for the CDR3 is TGCGTCAGCAGCCGTGGGAGGGACTATGGCTACACCTTC. Translating gives CVSSRGRDYGYTF. The chain employs TRBV5-1 and TRBJ1-2; unclear D gene. The germline gives CDR1 SGHRS, CDR2 YFSETQ. There are 13 residues in the CDR3.

This chain links TRBV5-1 with TRBJ1-4; weak D call: TRBD1 (5 bases). The CDR3 is 15 residues long. V lost 4 bases, J lost 0 bases, and 10 bases lay in between. CDR1 SGHRS and CDR2 YFSETQ come from the germline V gene. The CDR3 DNA follows: TGCGCCAGCAGCGTAACAGGTGCAACTAATGAAAAACTGTTTTTT. Translated, it gives CASSVTGATNEKLFF.

The chain uses TRBV5-1 and TRBJ1-1; D is uncertain. Trimming cost V 0 bases and J 5 bases, with 8 bases left between them. CDR1 and CDR2 from the germline V gene are SGHRS and YFSETQ. CDR3 length equals 13 residues. The CDR3 spells CASSLGRTTEAFF. Written as DNA, the CDR3 is TGCGCCAGCAGCTTGGGGAGAACGACTGAAGCTTTCTTT.

This clone was counted only a few times. The V gene is TRBV24-1, the J gene TRBJ2-1, with a possible D match to TRBD1 (5 bases). Germline lookup yields CDR1 KGHDR and CDR2 SFDVKD. V lost 8 bases and J 6 bases, leaving 7 bases between the germline ends. The CDR3 sequence is 11 residues long. DNA of the CDR3: TGTGCCACCACTAGGGGCAATGAGCAGTTCTTC. It encodes CATTRGNEQFF.

The chain recombines TRBV27 with TRBJ2-1; D gene unclear. Germline loops: CDR1 MNHEY, CDR2 SMNVEV (reference sequence). Trimming removed 5 bases at V and 0 bases at J, with 8 bases between. This CDR3 has 14 amino acids. CDR3 nucleotides: TGTGCCAGCAGTCTCCCTAGCTCCTACAATGAGCAGTTCTTC. It is translated as CASSLPSSYNEQFF.

This clone showed up just once. The rearrangement links TRBV29-1 to TRBJ1-2; a weak D match, TRBD1 (5 bases). The CDR3 loop spans 14 amino acids. Trimming left V 4 bases short and J 2 bases short, with 14 bases between. Germline V gene sequence: CDR1 SQVTM, CDR2 ANQGSEA. The CDR3 nucleotides read TGCAGCGTTGGGAGGGTAGGGACCAACTATGGCTACACCTTC. Its translation is CSVGRVGTNYGYTF.

This chain links TRBV6-1 with TRBJ2-5; D gene ambiguous. V gave up 3 bases and J gave up 6 bases, with 20 bases separating them. Germline V gene data show CDR1 as MNHNS and CDR2 as SASEGT. CDR3 length equals 16 residues. CDR3 nucleotides: TGTGCCAGCAGTGACCCCCCGGAGTGGTTTAGGCAGACCCAGTACTTC. Its translation is CASSDPPEWFRQTQYF.

The chain joins TRBV5-1 to TRBJ1-1, with 8 bases fitting TRBD1. The CDR3 has 17 residues. J was trimmed by 0 bases and V by 0 bases; bases with no gene match: 7. Germline CDR1 SGHRS, CDR2 YFSETQ. The CDR3 nucleotides read TGCGCCAGCAGCTTGGATGGCAGGGGGCCCGTGAACACTGAAGCTTTCTTT. Translation gives CASSLDGRGPVNTEAFF.

This clone was observed a handful of times. V and J are TRBV20-1 and TRBJ2-7; 9 bases are a match to TRBD2. V trimming: 8 bases; J trimming: 5 bases; junction bases outside the gene matches: 4. The CDR3 runs 11 residues. CDR1 and CDR2 from the germline V gene are DFQATT and SNEGSKA (reference sequence). The CDR3: CSSGRPHEQYF. The CDR3 DNA is TGCAGTAGCGGGAGGCCCCACGAGCAGTACTTC.